Listed below are T cell receptor beta chains from one sample, sequenced in a study of CD8 T cells in Susac syndrome. TCRdb passed the immunoSEQ multiplex PCR reads through MiXCR, listing each CDR3 protein once. This sample has 210,000 or so distinct CDR3 sequences, with around 93% found just once. The specimen sequenced was CD4+ T cells from PBMCs. Every receptor here comes from a human donor with Susac syndrome. Both conserved end residues are part of each CDR3. D genes are given only for firm matches. Size tells how often a clone was seen (once, few, many) or the class of an expanded clone, and some rows leave it out.

j_gene: TRBJ1-2
d_gene: TRBD1
v_gene: TRBV18
abundance: .
CDR3nt: TGTGCCAGCTCACGGGACAGGGAATATGGCTACACCTTC
CDR3aa: CASSRDREYGYTF

j_gene: TRBJ2-7
d_gene: TRBD1
v_gene: TRBV7-2
abundance: .
CDR3nt: TGTGCCAGCAGGTTTACAGGGGGTAGTGGGTACGAGCAGTACTTC
CDR3aa: CASRFTGGSGYEQYF

j_gene: TRBJ1-1
d_gene: .
v_gene: TRBV3-1
abundance: once
CDR3nt: TGTGCCAGCAGCCAAGACACTTTGAACACTGAAGCTTTCTTT
CDR3aa: CASSQDTLNTEAFF

j_gene: TRBJ1-2
d_gene: .
v_gene: TRBV27
abundance: .
CDR3nt: TGTGCCAGCAGTAGCGGGGGCAGTGACTTTTATGGCTACACCTTC
CDR3aa: CASSSGGSDFYGYTF

j_gene: TRBJ1-1
d_gene: .
v_gene: TRBV30
abundance: .
CDR3nt: TGTGCCTGGACACCGGGGTTAGCGAACACTGAAGCTTTCTTT
CDR3aa: CAWTPGLANTEAFF

j_gene: TRBJ2-7
d_gene: TRBD2
v_gene: TRBV6-2/TRBV6-3
abundance: .
CDR3nt: TGTGCCAGCAGTTACAGGGGACTAGGAGAGCAGTACTTC
CDR3aa: CASSYRGLGEQYF

j_gene: TRBJ1-1
d_gene: .
v_gene: TRBV20-1
abundance: .
CDR3nt: TGCAGTGCTAGAGGGAAGGGGAACACTGAAGCTTTCTTT
CDR3aa: CSARGKGNTEAFF

j_gene: TRBJ1-4
d_gene: .
v_gene: TRBV4-3
abundance: .
CDR3nt: TGCGCCAGCAGCCAATCAGGGAATAATGAAAAACTGTTTTTT
CDR3aa: CASSQSGNNEKLFF

j_gene: TRBJ1-3
d_gene: .
v_gene: TRBV5-4
abundance: few
CDR3nt: TGTGCCAGCAGCTTGGTGGGCTCTGGAAACACCATATATTTT
CDR3aa: CASSLVGSGNTIYF

j_gene: TRBJ2-5
d_gene: TRBD2
v_gene: TRBV4-2
abundance: .
CDR3nt: TGTGCCAGCAGCCAAGGAGGGACTAGCCCAGAGACCCAGTACTTC
CDR3aa: CASSQGGTSPETQYF

j_gene: TRBJ1-2
d_gene: .
v_gene: TRBV6-5
abundance: once
CDR3nt: TGTGCCAGCATGAGGACAGACTATGGCTACACCTTC
CDR3aa: CASMRTDYGYTF

j_gene: TRBJ2-7
d_gene: .
v_gene: TRBV6-2/TRBV6-3
abundance: .
CDR3nt: TGTGCCAGCAGTTTCACGGCCCCCACGGGGAGCGAGCAGTACTTC
CDR3aa: CASSFTAPTGSEQYF

j_gene: TRBJ2-5
d_gene: .
v_gene: TRBV5-1
abundance: .
CDR3nt: TGCGCCAGCAGCTTGGCCGGGTTCCGCATACAAGAGACCCAGTACTTC
CDR3aa: CASSLAGFRIQETQYF

j_gene: TRBJ1-6
d_gene: .
v_gene: TRBV6-1
abundance: once
CDR3nt: TGTGCCAGCAGTGAAGAAACAGGAGGAAATTCACCCCTCCACTTT
CDR3aa: CASSEETGGNSPLHF

j_gene: TRBJ1-2
d_gene: TRBD1
v_gene: TRBV27
abundance: .
CDR3nt: TGTGCCAGCAGTTTATCGGGACAGGGAGTCTATGGCTACACCTTC
CDR3aa: CASSLSGQGVYGYTF

j_gene: TRBJ1-5
d_gene: .
v_gene: TRBV20-1
abundance: once
CDR3nt: TGCAGTGCTAGAAGGGGAGATCAGGGACCCCAGCATTTT
CDR3aa: CSARRGDQGPQHF

j_gene: TRBJ2-6
d_gene: .
v_gene: TRBV11-2
abundance: .
CDR3nt: TGTGCCAGCAGCTTAGAGGGCGGTTCTGGGGCCAACGTCCTGACTTTC
CDR3aa: CASSLEGGSGANVLTF

j_gene: TRBJ2-3
d_gene: .
v_gene: TRBV15
abundance: .
CDR3nt: TGTGCCACCAGCAGAGAGCGGGTGGTGGATACGCAGTATTTT
CDR3aa: CATSRERVVDTQYF

j_gene: TRBJ1-2
d_gene: TRBD1
v_gene: TRBV15
abundance: .
CDR3nt: TGTGCCACCAGCAGAGATAAAGGGACAGGGAATGGCTACACCTTC
CDR3aa: CATSRDKGTGNGYTF

j_gene: TRBJ2-3
d_gene: .
v_gene: TRBV11-3
abundance: .
CDR3nt: TGTGCCAGCAGCCCCCGAGCCCTAGATACGCAGTATTTT
CDR3aa: CASSPRALDTQYF

j_gene: TRBJ1-6
d_gene: .
v_gene: TRBV7-2
abundance: .
CDR3nt: TGTGCCAGCAGCTTCTTCAACGAACCCCTCCACTTT
CDR3aa: CASSFFNEPLHF

j_gene: TRBJ1-5
d_gene: .
v_gene: TRBV20-1
abundance: .
CDR3nt: TGCAGTGCTAGAGAACAGGGAAAGGGGCCTGGGCAGCCCCAGCATTTT
CDR3aa: CSAREQGKGPGQPQHF

j_gene: TRBJ2-2
d_gene: .
v_gene: TRBV27
abundance: .
CDR3nt: TGTGCCAGCAGTTTATGGGGTGACACCGGGGAGCTGTTTTTT
CDR3aa: CASSLWGDTGELFF

j_gene: TRBJ1-6
d_gene: .
v_gene: TRBV12-3/TRBV12-4
abundance: .
CDR3nt: TGTGCCAGCAGTTATTTTAATTCACCCCTCCACTTT
CDR3aa: CASSYFNSPLHF

j_gene: TRBJ2-1
d_gene: TRBD1
v_gene: TRBV20-1
abundance: once
CDR3nt: TGCAGTGCTAGAGATACATTACGACAGGGGGCTTGGGGGAGGCATGAGCAGTTCTTC
CDR3aa: CSARDTLRQGAWGRHEQFF

j_gene: TRBJ2-1
d_gene: TRBD2
v_gene: TRBV6-2/TRBV6-3
abundance: .
CDR3nt: TGTGCCAGCAGCACGACTAGCGGGGGGGCCCATGAGCAGTTCTTC
CDR3aa: CASSTTSGGAHEQFF

j_gene: TRBJ2-6
d_gene: .
v_gene: TRBV7-8
abundance: .
CDR3nt: TGTGCCAGCAGCTTACCCTTGCAGGCGGACTCTGGGGCCAACGTCCTGACTTTC
CDR3aa: CASSLPLQADSGANVLTF

j_gene: TRBJ1-4
d_gene: .
v_gene: TRBV12-3/TRBV12-4
abundance: .
CDR3nt: TGTGCCAGCAGTTTTCGGCGGAAGCGCGGTGAAAAACTGTTTTTT
CDR3aa: CASSFRRKRGEKLFF

j_gene: TRBJ2-4
d_gene: TRBD2
v_gene: TRBV6-2/TRBV6-3
abundance: .
CDR3nt: TGTGCCAGCAGGTATAGCGGGGGAATACCCAAAAACATTCAGTACTTC
CDR3aa: CASRYSGGIPKNIQYF

j_gene: TRBJ1-4
d_gene: .
v_gene: TRBV30
abundance: .
CDR3nt: TGTGCCTGGAGTCGGCGGACAGATGAAAAACTGTTTTTT
CDR3aa: CAWSRRTDEKLFF

j_gene: TRBJ2-3
d_gene: TRBD2
v_gene: TRBV6-2/TRBV6-3
abundance: .
CDR3nt: TGTGCCAGCAGTTACGTCGATAGCGGGGCCGGACTACCGGGGGCAGATACGCAGTATTTT
CDR3aa: CASSYVDSGAGLPGADTQYF

j_gene: TRBJ1-2
d_gene: .
v_gene: TRBV25-1
abundance: once
CDR3nt: TGTGCCAGCAGTGAACTGGTGGGCGGCTACACCTTC
CDR3aa: CASSELVGGYTF

j_gene: TRBJ2-7
d_gene: .
v_gene: TRBV7-9
abundance: .
CDR3nt: TGTGCCAGCAGCTTAGTGGTGCTAGCCGCTGGGGAGCAGTACTTC
CDR3aa: CASSLVVLAAGEQYF

j_gene: TRBJ1-5
d_gene: .
v_gene: TRBV12-3/TRBV12-4
abundance: .
CDR3nt: TGTGCCAGCAGCCTCTCCGAGCAGCCCCAGCATTTT
CDR3aa: CASSLSEQPQHF

j_gene: TRBJ2-3
d_gene: TRBD2
v_gene: TRBV5-4
abundance: .
CDR3nt: TGTGCCAGCAGCCAAGAGACTAGCGGGGGAGCAGATACGCAGTATTTT
CDR3aa: CASSQETSGGADTQYF

j_gene: TRBJ2-7
d_gene: .
v_gene: TRBV25-1
abundance: .
CDR3nt: TGTGCCAGCAGTCGGACAGACTACTCCTACGAGCAGTACTTC
CDR3aa: CASSRTDYSYEQYF

j_gene: TRBJ2-1
d_gene: .
v_gene: TRBV29-1
abundance: .
CDR3nt: TGCAGCGCGTGGGACCGGGCCTACAATGAGCAGCTCTTC
CDR3aa: CSAWDRAYNEQLF

j_gene: TRBJ1-1
d_gene: .
v_gene: TRBV20-1
abundance: .
CDR3nt: TGCAGTGCTAGAGATCTGTGGCAATCGAACACTGAAGCTTTCTTT
CDR3aa: CSARDLWQSNTEAFF

j_gene: TRBJ2-2
d_gene: .
v_gene: TRBV7-6
abundance: .
CDR3nt: TGTGCCAGCAGCCCCCGGGACCTCGGGGAGCTGTTTTTT
CDR3aa: CASSPRDLGELFF

j_gene: TRBJ2-4
d_gene: .
v_gene: TRBV4-2
abundance: .
CDR3nt: TGTGCCAGCAGCCAAGTTTTCCGTGGGGCTAGCGAAAACATTCAGTACTTC
CDR3aa: CASSQVFRGASENIQYF

j_gene: TRBJ2-6
d_gene: .
v_gene: TRBV5-1
abundance: once
CDR3nt: TGCGCCAGCAGCTTGGGGGTGGAAGCTGGGGCCAACGTCCTGACTTTC
CDR3aa: CASSLGVEAGANVLTF